The 27 T cell receptor beta chains reported below all come from one sample, sequenced in a study of T-cell memory formation after mild COVID-19. TCRdb re-called the 5' RACE reads with MiXCR, one entry per CDR3 protein. The repertoire holds roughly 150,000 distinct CDR3 sequences, with roughly 14% as singletons. Sequenced material: PBMCs or a T cell subset sorted from them (not recorded which). Every receptor here comes from an adult woman who had mild COVID-19 (a few samples of this study predate the infection). Cell type and time point are not known.

The chain uses TRBV2 and TRBJ2-2, with a tentative D call TRBD1 (6 bases). Germline-derived CDR1 and CDR2 are SNHLY and FYNNEI. The CDR3 is 14 amino acids. With 6 bases removed from V and 5 bases from J, the gap between germline ends came to 13 bases. The CDR3 nucleotides are TGTGCCAGCAGCTCCTCAAGGGGGACCGGGGAGCTGTTTTTT. Translating gives CASSSSRGTGELFF.

This clonotype turned up a few times. This chain uses TRBV7-9 with TRBJ2-1; 7 nucleotides align to TRBD1. CDR1 SEHNR and CDR2 FQNEAQ come from the germline V gene (reference sequence). This CDR3 spans 16 amino acids. V was clipped by 5 bases and J by 5 bases; unmatched bases: 12. The CDR3 protein is CASSVTPGTVDNEQFF. CDR3 nucleotide sequence: TGTGCCAGCAGCGTCACCCCCGGGACAGTCGACAATGAGCAGTTCTTC.

The chain couples TRBV6-5 to TRBJ2-1; either TRBD1 or TRBD2 may fit D (7 bases each). From germline, CDR1 is MNHEY and CDR2 SVGAGI. The length of the CDR3 is 14 residues. Trimming shortened V by 6 bases and J by 3 bases, and 12 bases separated the two germline ends. The CDR3 sequence is CASRPGGDYNEQFF. DNA of the CDR3: TGTGCCAGCAGACCAGGGGGGGACTACAATGAGCAGTTCTTC.

This clonotype has only a few counts. V gene TRBV12-3 or TRBV12-4 combines with J gene TRBJ2-3; 7 bases align to TRBD2. The J segment lost 6 bases and the V segment lost 5 bases, leaving 8 bases of the junction unmatched. This CDR3 has 14 residues. The CDR3 sequence is CASSTLAGVDTQYF. For the CDR3, the DNA is TGTGCCAGCAGTACCCTTGCGGGGGTGGATACGCAGTATTTT.

The rearrangement links TRBV9 to TRBJ1-2; D is ambiguous. The CDR3 consists of 13 residues. Germline V gene lookup returns CDR1 SGDLS and CDR2 YYNGEE. The V and J ends lost 3 bases and 7 bases respectively, with 13 bases between them. The CDR3 reads CASSATSSGGYTF. The DNA of the CDR3 is TGTGCCAGCAGCGCAACCTCCTCGGGTGGCTACACCTTC.

The chain carries TRBV7-8 and TRBJ2-1; 10 bases are a match to TRBD2. Germline CDR1 reads SGHVS; CDR2 reads FQNEAQ. The CDR3 is 15 residues long. Trimming at V came to 5 bases and at J to 6 bases, leaving 7 bases not matched to a gene. The CDR3 coding sequence is TGTGCCAGCAGCCCAAATAGACTAGCGGGCAATGAGCAGTTCTTC. Translation: CASSPNRLAGNEQFF.

CDR3 nucleotide sequence: TGTGCCAGCAGCGCCCGCGTCTACAATGAGCAGTTCTTC. This codes for CASSARVYNEQFF. V is TRBV5-4 and J is TRBJ2-1; D not certain. Germline lookup yields CDR1 SGHNT and CDR2 YYREEE (reference sequence). CDR3 length: 13 amino acids. Trimming stripped 4 bases from V and 3 bases from J, with 8 bases between.

This clonotype was observed a handful of times. J is TRBJ2-3 and V is TRBV20-1; TRBD2 matches at 9 bases. This CDR3 is built from 14 residues. Trimming cost V 3 bases and J 4 bases; bases outside gene matches: 5. Germline V lookup: CDR1 DFQATT, CDR2 SNEGSKA (reference sequence). This CDR3 reads CSASPTSGPDTQYF. CDR3 nucleotides: TGCAGTGCTAGTCCGACTAGCGGTCCAGATACGCAGTATTTT.

The chain has TRBV5-6 and TRBJ1-5; no definite D call. Per the germline V gene, CDR1 is SGHDT and CDR2 is YYEEEE. This CDR3 spans 15 amino acids. Trimming pared 1 base from V and 2 bases from J, leaving 10 bases between. The DNA of the CDR3 is TGTGCCAGCAGCTTGTTCCAGTCGGGCAATCAGCCCCAGCATTTT. Its translation is CASSLFQSGNQPQHF.

This rearrangement joins TRBV12-5 to TRBJ2-7; 7 bases are a match to TRBD1. The CDR3 is made up of 13 amino acids. Trimming at V came to 6 bases and at J to 3 bases, leaving 5 bases not matched to a gene. CDR1 is LGHNT, CDR2 FRNRAP, per germline. This chain's CDR3 is CASGPGQVYEQYF. CDR3 DNA sequence: TGTGCTAGTGGGCCCGGACAGGTCTACGAGCAGTACTTC. The variable domain in full, with the rest retrieved from reference TRBV12-5 and TRBJ2-7, is DARVTQTPRHKVTEMGQEVTMRCQPILGHNTVFWYRQTMMQGLELLAYFRNRAPLDDSGMPKDRFSAEMPDATLATLKIQPSEPRDSAVYFCASGPGQVYEQYFGPGTRLTVT.

This clonotype came up a few times. The V call is TRBV12-3 or TRBV12-4, the J call TRBJ2-3, with D hard to call. With 6 bases removed from V and 2 bases from J, the gap between germline ends came to 15 bases. The CDR3 runs to 15 residues. CDR3 in DNA: TGTGCCAGCAGCCCCTGGAAGACCTACACAGATACGCAGTATTTT. This gives the protein CASSPWKTYTDTQYF.

This chain connects TRBV25-1 to TRBJ2-6; 9 bases map to TRBD2. V shed 7 bases and J 2 bases; nucleotides not matched to a gene: 3. The CDR3 is made up of 15 amino acids. Germline CDR1 and CDR2: MGHDK and SYGVNS. The CDR3 spells CASTRGGAGANVLTF. Written as DNA, the CDR3 is TGTGCCAGCACCCGCGGGGGGGCTGGGGCCAACGTCCTGACTTTC.

This clonotype was counted between two and nine times. The chain uses TRBV4-2 and TRBJ2-7; the D gene is possibly TRBD2 (5 bases). CDR3 length: 15 amino acids. CDR1 is LGHNA and CDR2 is YNFKEQ in the germline V gene. Trimming took 0 bases from V and 0 from J, leaving 9 bases between them. The CDR3 DNA reads TGTGCCAGCAGCCAAGATTATGGGAGCTCCTACGAGCAGTACTTC. Encoded protein: CASSQDYGSSYEQYF.

The chain joins TRBV12-3 or TRBV12-4 to TRBJ1-6, with 7 bases matching TRBD1. The CDR3 length is 16 residues. V was pared by 5 bases and J by 9 bases, with 13 bases of the junction left unmatched. The CDR3 DNA reads as TGTGCCAGCAGTCCGAACAGGGGCCAATTAGCTTCACCCCTCCACTTT. It codes for CASSPNRGQLASPLHF.

The genes are TRBV18 and TRBJ2-3; no clear D. The CDR3 is 16 amino acids. V was shortened by 1 base and J by 1 base, with 12 bases between the two germline ends. Germline assignment: CDR1 KGHSH and CDR2 LQKENI. The CDR3 spells CASSPRVARGTDTQYF. CDR3 in DNA: TGTGCCAGCTCACCACGAGTGGCAAGGGGCACAGATACGCAGTATTTT.

V and J are TRBV10-3 and TRBJ1-1; 7 bases line up with TRBD1. J gave up 4 bases and V 4 bases, and 3 bases lay outside the gene matches. Germline V gene sequence: CDR1 ENHRY, CDR2 SYGVKD. This CDR3 has 13 residues. The chain's CDR3 is CAISVRGGTEAFF. In DNA form, the CDR3 reads TGTGCCATCAGTGTCAGGGGGGGCACTGAAGCTTTCTTT.

The chain carries TRBV11-1 and TRBJ2-3; tentatively, D is TRBD2 (6 bases). CDR1 is SGHAT, CDR2 FQDESV, per germline (reference sequence). Trimming left V 6 bases short and J 7 bases short, with 14 bases between. The CDR3 runs to 13 residues. The CDR3 region is CASRDGTGYTQYF. Written as DNA, the CDR3 is TGTGCCAGCAGGGATGGGACTGGTTATACGCAGTATTTT.

The CDR3 DNA reads TGCAGCGTTCGTTACACAGATACGCAGTATTTT. Translating it yields CSVRYTDTQYF. The V and J genes are TRBV29-1 and TRBJ2-3; no definite D call. V shed 5 bases and J shed 2 bases, with 5 bases lying between them. From germline, CDR1 is SQVTM and CDR2 ANQGSEA. CDR3 length: 11 residues.

The gene calls are TRBV2 and TRBJ2-7, with 8 bases that match TRBD1. Germline V gives CDR1 SNHLY, CDR2 FYNNEI. With V trimmed by 8 bases and J by 4 bases, 10 bases remained unmatched. This CDR3 is 14 amino acids long. CDR3: CASYQPGQVYEQYF. The CDR3 DNA follows: TGTGCCAGCTATCAACCGGGACAGGTATACGAGCAGTACTTC.

In this sample, this clonotype turned up many times. This rearrangement joins TRBV4-1 to TRBJ1-1, with TRBD1 matching over 7 bases. V lost 4 bases, J lost 1 base, and 3 bases stayed unmatched. Germline V gene data show CDR1 as MGHRA and CDR2 as YSYEKL. This CDR3 is 14 amino acids long. The chain's CDR3 is CASSPQGGNTEAFF. Written as DNA, the CDR3 is TGCGCCAGCAGCCCTCAGGGGGGGAACACTGAAGCTTTCTTT.

The chain has TRBV5-1 and TRBJ2-3, with 10 bases matching TRBD2. With V trimmed by 3 bases and J by 1 base, 5 bases remained unmatched. The CDR3 has 16 residues. Germline lookup yields CDR1 SGHRS and CDR2 YFSETQ. The CDR3: CASSSGLAFGTDTQYF. The CDR3 coding sequence is TGCGCCAGCAGCTCGGGACTAGCGTTCGGCACAGATACGCAGTATTTT.

The CDR3 here is CASSPSLAGSDEQFF. CDR3 sequence (DNA): TGTGCCAGCAGCCCTAGCCTGGCAGGGTCAGATGAGCAGTTCTTC. The chain combines TRBV7-6 with TRBJ2-1, with D perhaps being TRBD1 or TRBD2 (5 bases each). With 5 bases removed from V and 8 bases from J, the gap between germline ends came to 19 bases. Per the germline V gene, CDR1 is SGHVS and CDR2 is FNYEAQ. The CDR3 runs 15 residues.

This clonotype was observed a handful of times. V and J are TRBV18 and TRBJ1-1; TRBD1 is a possible D gene (5 bases). This CDR3 has 13 amino acids. The V end was cut by 0 bases, the J end by 10 bases, with 12 bases between. Germline V gene lookup returns CDR1 KGHSH and CDR2 LQKENI. The DNA of the CDR3 is TGTGCCAGCTCACCACCGGGAGGGGAGGTAGCTTTCTTT. Encoded protein: CASSPPGGEVAFF.

This clonotype was detected a few times. The chain recombines TRBV5-1 with TRBJ1-5, with TRBD1 as a possible D gene (5 bases). The CDR3 covers 16 residues. The V end lost 0 bases, the J end lost 0 bases, and 10 bases lay between the germline ends. Germline V gene sequence: CDR1 SGHRS, CDR2 YFSETQ. CDR3 loop: CASSLEGTHSNQPQHF. CDR3 coding DNA: TGCGCCAGCAGCTTGGAGGGGACCCATAGCAATCAGCCCCAGCATTTT.

The chain carries TRBV6-5 and TRBJ2-1; TRBD1 matches at 7 bases. The CDR3 is 16 residues long. V was pared by 2 bases and J by 5 bases, with 9 bases of the junction left unmatched. CDR1 is MNHEY, CDR2 SVGAGI, per germline. The CDR3 protein is CASSYTPGQYNNEQFF. The CDR3 nucleotides read TGTGCCAGCAGTTACACACCGGGACAGTACAACAATGAGCAGTTCTTC.

This clonotype was found a few times. V usage is TRBV10-3 and J usage is TRBJ2-1; D may be TRBD1 or TRBD2 (5 bases each). Germline loops: CDR1 ENHRY, CDR2 SYGVKD. The CDR3 sequence is 16 residues long. The ends were cut back, 5 bases at V and 6 bases at J, with 20 bases in the middle. The CDR3 nucleotides read TGTGCCATCAGTTCCACCGGGACCGACTTCCTCAATGAGCAGTTCTTC. Translating it yields CAISSTGTDFLNEQFF.

This clonotype was seen a single time. The CDR3 is CATSRLGTASNSPLHF. DNA of the CDR3: TGTGCCACCAGCAGACTTGGGACAGCGAGTAATTCACCCCTCCACTTT. J is TRBJ1-6 and V is TRBV15, with 7 bases that match TRBD1. CDR3 size: 16 residues. CDR1 and CDR2 from the germline V gene are LNHNV and YYDKDF (reference sequence). The V segment lost 2 bases and the J segment 6 bases; nucleotides outside the gene matches: 7.